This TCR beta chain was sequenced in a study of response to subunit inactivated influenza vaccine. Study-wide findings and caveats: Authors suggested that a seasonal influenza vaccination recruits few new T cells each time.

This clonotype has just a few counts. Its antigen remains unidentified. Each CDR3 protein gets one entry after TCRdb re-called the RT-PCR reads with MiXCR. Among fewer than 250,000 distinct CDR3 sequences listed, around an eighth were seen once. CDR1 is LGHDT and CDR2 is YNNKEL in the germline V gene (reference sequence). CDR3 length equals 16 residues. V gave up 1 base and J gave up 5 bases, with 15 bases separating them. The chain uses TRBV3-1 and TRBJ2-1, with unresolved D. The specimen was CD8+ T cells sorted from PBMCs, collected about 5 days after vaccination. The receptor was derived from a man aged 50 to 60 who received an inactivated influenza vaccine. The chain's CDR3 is CASSQGSGAPHNEQFF. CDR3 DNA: TGTGCCAGCAGCCAAGGGTCAGGAGCCCCCCACAATGAGCAGTTCTTC.